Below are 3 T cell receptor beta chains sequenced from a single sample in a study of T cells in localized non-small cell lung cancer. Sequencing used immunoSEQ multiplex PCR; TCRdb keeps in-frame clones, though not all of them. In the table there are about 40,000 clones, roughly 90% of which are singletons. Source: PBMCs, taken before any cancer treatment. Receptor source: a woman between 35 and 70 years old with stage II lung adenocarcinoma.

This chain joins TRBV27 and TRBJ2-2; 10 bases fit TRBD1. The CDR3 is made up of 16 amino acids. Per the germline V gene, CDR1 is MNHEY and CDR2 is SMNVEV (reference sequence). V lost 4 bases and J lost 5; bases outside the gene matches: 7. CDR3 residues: CASSSGQGRGTGELFF. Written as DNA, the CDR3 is TGTGCCAGCAGTTCGGGACAGGGGAGAGGAACCGGGGAGCTGTTTTTT.

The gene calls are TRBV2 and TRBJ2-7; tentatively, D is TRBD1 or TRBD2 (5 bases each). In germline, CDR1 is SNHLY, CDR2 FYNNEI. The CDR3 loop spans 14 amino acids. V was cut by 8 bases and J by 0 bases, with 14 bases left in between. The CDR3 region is CASHGTPDSYEQYF. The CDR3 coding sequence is TGTGCCAGCCACGGGACCCCGGACTCCTACGAGCAGTACTTC. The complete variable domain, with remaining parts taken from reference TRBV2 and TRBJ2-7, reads EPEVTQTPSHQVTQMGQEVILRCVPISNHLYFYWYRQILGQKVEFLVSFYNNEISEKSEIFDDQFSVERPDGSNFTLKIRSTKLEDSAMYFCASHGTPDSYEQYFGPGTRLTVT.

CDR3 nucleotide sequence: TGTGCCAGCAGTGCGGACAGGTTTCCCTACGAGCAGTACTTC. This encodes CASSADRFPYEQYF. The chain couples TRBV6-5 to TRBJ2-7; TRBD1 aligns across 7 bases. Germline V gene data show CDR1 as MNHEY and CDR2 as SVGAGI. The CDR3 is 14 amino acids. Trimming removed 5 bases from V and 2 bases from J; junction bases left unmatched: 6.